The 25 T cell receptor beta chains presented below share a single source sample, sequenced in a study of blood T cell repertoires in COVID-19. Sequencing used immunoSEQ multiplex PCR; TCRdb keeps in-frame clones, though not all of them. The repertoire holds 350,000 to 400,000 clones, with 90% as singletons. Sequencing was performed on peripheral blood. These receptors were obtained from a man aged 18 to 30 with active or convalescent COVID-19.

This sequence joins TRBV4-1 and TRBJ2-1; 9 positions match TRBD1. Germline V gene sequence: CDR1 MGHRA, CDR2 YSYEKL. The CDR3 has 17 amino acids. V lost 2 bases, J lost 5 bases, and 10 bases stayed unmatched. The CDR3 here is CASSQLTGTGPHNEQFF. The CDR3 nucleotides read TGCGCCAGCAGCCAACTTACCGGGACAGGGCCACACAATGAGCAGTTCTTC.

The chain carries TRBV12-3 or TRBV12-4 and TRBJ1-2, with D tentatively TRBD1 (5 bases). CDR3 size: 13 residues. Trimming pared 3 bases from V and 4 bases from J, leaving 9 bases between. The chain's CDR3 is CASSFWGGYGYTF. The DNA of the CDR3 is TGTGCCAGCAGTTTCTGGGGGGGCTATGGCTACACCTTC.

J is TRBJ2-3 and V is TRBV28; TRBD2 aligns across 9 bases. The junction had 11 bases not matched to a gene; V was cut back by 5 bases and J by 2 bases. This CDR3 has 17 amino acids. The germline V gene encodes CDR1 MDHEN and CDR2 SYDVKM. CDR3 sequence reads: CASSLLGLAGTTDTQYF. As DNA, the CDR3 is TGTGCCAGCAGTCTCCTCGGGCTAGCGGGGACCACAGATACGCAGTATTTT.

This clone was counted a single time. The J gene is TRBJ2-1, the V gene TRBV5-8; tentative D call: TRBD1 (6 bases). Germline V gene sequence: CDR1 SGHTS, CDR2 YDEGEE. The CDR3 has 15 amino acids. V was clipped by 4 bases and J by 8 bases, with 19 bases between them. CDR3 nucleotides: TGTGCCAGCAGCATCGGGACGGGGTCAGGGGATGAGCAGTTCTTC. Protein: CASSIGTGSGDEQFF.

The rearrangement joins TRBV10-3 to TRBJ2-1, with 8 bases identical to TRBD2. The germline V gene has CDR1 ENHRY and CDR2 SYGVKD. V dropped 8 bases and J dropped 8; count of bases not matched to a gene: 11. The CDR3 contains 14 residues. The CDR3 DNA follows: TGTGCCATCGGTAGAGCGGGGGAGAGCGATGAGCAGTTCTTC. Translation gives CAIGRAGESDEQFF.

The CDR3 sequence is CASSTDRGQETQYF. The DNA for the CDR3 is TGTGCCAGCAGCACCGACAGGGGGCAAGAGACCCAGTACTTC. The V and J genes are TRBV7-9 and TRBJ2-5; 9 positions agree with TRBD1. CDR1 is SEHNR and CDR2 is FQNEAQ in the germline V gene (reference sequence). The V gene end was trimmed by 5 bases and the J gene end by 2 bases; junction bases not matched to a gene: 3. The CDR3 loop spans 14 amino acids.

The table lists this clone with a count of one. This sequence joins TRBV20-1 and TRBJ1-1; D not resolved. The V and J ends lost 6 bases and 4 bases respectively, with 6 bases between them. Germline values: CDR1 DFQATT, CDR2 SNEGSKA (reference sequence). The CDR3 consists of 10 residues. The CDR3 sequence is CSAPVTEAFF. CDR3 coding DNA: TGCAGTGCCCCTGTCACTGAAGCTTTCTTT.

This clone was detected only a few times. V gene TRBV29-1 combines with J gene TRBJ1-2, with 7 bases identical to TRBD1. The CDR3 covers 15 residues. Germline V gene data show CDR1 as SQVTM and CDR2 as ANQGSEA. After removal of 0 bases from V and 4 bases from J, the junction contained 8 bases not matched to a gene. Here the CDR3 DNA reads TGCAGCGTTGAAGACAGGGGGAAAGTAATCTATGGCTACACCTTC. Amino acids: CSVEDRGKVIYGYTF.

CDR3 sequence: CASSPPTDTQYF. The CDR3 DNA is TGTGCCAGCAGCCCTCCCACAGATACGCAGTATTTT. The chain is built from TRBV4-2 and TRBJ2-3; D remains unclear. Looked up from germline, CDR1 is LGHNA and CDR2 is YNFKEQ. The V and J ends lost 4 bases and 2 bases respectively, with 4 bases between them. The CDR3 is 12 residues long.

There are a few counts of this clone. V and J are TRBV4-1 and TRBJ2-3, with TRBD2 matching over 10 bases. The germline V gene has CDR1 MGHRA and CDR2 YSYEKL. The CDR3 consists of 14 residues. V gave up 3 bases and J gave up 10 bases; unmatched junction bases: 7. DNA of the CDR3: TGCGCCAGCAGCCAGGGGATCCTAGCGGGGGCGCAGTATTTT. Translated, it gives CASSQGILAGAQYF.

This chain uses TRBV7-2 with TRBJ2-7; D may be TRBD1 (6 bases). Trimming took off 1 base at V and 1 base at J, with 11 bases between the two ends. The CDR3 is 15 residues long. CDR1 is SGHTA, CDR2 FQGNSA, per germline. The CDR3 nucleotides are TGTGCCAGCAGCTTAGGTGGGACACCATCCTACGAGCAGTACTTC. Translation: CASSLGGTPSYEQYF.

This CDR3 is CASSPAGANEKLFF. The CDR3 region has the DNA TGTGCCAGCAGCCCAGCAGGGGCTAATGAAAAACTGTTTTTT. The J gene is TRBJ1-4, the V gene TRBV28, with D tentatively TRBD1 (6 bases). V shed 6 bases and J shed 3 bases, with 11 bases lying between them. The CDR3 consists of 14 residues. Germline V gives CDR1 MDHEN, CDR2 SYDVKM.

The CDR3 region is CASSQVAGYYGYTF. The CDR3 coding sequence is TGTGCCAGCAGCCAAGTAGCGGGATACTATGGCTACACCTTC. V usage is TRBV3-1 (or the pseudogene TRBV3-2) and J usage is TRBJ1-2; D gene ambiguous. Germline V gives CDR1 LGHDT, CDR2 YNNKEL (reference sequence). The CDR3 extends over 14 amino acids. V was shortened by 1 base and J by 3 bases, with 9 bases between the two germline ends.

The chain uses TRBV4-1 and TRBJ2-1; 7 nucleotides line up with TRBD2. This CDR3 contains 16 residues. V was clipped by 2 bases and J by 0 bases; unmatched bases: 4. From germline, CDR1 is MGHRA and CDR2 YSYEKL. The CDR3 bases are TGCGCCAGCAGCCAAATCGCGGGAGTCTCCTACAATGAGCAGTTCTTC. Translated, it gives CASSQIAGVSYNEQFF.

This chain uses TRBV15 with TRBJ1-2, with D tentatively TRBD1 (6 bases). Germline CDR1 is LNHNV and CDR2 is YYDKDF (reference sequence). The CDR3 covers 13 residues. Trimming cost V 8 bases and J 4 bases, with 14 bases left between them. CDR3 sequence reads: CATATGLGYGYTF. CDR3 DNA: TGTGCCACCGCTACAGGGCTGGGCTATGGCTACACCTTC.

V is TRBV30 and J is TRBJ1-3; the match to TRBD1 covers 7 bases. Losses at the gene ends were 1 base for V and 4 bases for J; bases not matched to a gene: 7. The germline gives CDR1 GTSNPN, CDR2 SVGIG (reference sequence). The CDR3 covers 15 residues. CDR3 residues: CAWSGAGGIGNTIYF. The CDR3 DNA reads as TGTGCCTGGAGTGGGGCAGGGGGAATCGGAAACACCATATATTTT.

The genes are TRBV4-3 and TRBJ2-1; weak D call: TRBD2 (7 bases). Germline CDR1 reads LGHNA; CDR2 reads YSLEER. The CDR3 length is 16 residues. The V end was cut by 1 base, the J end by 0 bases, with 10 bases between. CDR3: CASSQGRGRSYNEQFF. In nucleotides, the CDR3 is TGCGCCAGCAGCCAAGGGCGGGGGCGCTCCTACAATGAGCAGTTCTTC.

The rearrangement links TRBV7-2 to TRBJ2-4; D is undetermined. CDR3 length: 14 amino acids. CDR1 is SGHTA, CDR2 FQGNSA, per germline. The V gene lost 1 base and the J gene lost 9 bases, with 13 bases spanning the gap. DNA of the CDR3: TGTGCCAGCAGCTTAGGGTACGCAGGTGGCATTCAGTACTTC. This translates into CASSLGYAGGIQYF.

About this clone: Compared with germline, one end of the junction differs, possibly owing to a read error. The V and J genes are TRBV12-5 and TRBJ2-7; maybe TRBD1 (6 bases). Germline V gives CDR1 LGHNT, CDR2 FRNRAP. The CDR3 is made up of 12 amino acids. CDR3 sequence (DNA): TGTGTTAGTGGCCGGGACATCTACGAGCAGTACTTC. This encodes CVSGRDIYEQYF.

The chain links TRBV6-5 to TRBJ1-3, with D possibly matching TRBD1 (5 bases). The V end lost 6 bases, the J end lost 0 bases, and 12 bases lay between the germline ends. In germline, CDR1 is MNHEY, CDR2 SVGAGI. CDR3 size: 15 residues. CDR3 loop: CASRFRQSSGNTIYF. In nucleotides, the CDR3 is TGTGCCAGCAGATTTCGACAGAGCTCTGGAAACACCATATATTTT.

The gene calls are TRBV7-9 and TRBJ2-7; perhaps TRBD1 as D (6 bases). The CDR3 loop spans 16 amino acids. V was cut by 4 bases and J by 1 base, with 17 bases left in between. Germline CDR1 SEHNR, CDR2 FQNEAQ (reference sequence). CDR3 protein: CASSYQVSTGSYEQYF. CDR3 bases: TGTGCCAGCAGCTACCAAGTCTCGACAGGATCCTACGAGCAGTACTTC.

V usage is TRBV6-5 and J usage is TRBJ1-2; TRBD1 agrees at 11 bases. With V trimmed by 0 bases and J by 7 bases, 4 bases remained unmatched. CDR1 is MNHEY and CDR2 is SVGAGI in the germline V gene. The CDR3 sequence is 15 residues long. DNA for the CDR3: TGTGCCAGCAGTTACTCGAGGGACAGGGGGGCTGGCTACACCTTC. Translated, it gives CASSYSRDRGAGYTF.

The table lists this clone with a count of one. The DNA for the CDR3 is TGCAGCGTTGAAGGGATCCGTTCGGGCTATGGCTACACCTTC. Translation gives CSVEGIRSGYGYTF. The chain links TRBV29-1 to TRBJ1-2; D gene ambiguous. Germline CDR1 reads SQVTM; CDR2 reads ANQGSEA. The CDR3 totals 14 residues. Trimming removed 1 base from V and 4 bases from J, with 13 bases in between.

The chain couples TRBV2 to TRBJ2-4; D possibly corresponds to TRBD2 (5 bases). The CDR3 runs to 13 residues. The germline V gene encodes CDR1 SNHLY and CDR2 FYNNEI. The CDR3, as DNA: TGTACCTTCGTAATAGAGGGCGCTAACATTCAGTACTTC. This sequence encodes CTFVIEGANIQYF.

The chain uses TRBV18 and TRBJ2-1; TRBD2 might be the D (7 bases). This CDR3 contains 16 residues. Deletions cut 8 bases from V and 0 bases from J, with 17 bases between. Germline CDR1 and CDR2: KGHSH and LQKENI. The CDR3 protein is CASTKYGGPSYNEQFF. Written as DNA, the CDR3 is TGTGCCAGCACAAAGTACGGGGGGCCCTCCTACAATGAGCAGTTCTTC.